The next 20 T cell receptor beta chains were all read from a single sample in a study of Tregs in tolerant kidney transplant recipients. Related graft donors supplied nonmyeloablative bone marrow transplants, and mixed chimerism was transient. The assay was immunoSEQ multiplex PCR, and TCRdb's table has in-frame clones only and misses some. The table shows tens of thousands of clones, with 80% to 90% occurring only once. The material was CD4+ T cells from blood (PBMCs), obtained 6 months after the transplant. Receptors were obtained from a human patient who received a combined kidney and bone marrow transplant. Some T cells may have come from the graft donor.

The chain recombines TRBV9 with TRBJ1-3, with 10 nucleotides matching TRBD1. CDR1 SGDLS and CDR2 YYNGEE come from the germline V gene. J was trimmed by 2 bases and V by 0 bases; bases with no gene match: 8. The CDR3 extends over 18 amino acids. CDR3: CASSVAPQGQGAGNTIYF. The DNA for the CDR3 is TGTGCCAGCAGCGTAGCCCCCCAAGGACAGGGGGCTGGAAACACCATATATTTT.

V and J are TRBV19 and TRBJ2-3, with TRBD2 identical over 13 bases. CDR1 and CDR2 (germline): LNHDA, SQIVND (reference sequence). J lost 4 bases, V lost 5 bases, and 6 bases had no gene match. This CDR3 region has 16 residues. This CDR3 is CASSVTSGRIADTQYF. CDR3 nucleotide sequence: TGTGCCAGTAGTGTGACTAGCGGGAGGATCGCAGATACGCAGTATTTT.

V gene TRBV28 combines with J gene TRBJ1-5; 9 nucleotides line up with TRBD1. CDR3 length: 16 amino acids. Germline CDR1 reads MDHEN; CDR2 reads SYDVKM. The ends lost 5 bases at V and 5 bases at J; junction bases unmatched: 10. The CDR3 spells CASSPRLGQGYQPQHF. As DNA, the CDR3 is TGTGCCAGCAGTCCCCGATTAGGACAGGGGTATCAGCCCCAGCATTTT.

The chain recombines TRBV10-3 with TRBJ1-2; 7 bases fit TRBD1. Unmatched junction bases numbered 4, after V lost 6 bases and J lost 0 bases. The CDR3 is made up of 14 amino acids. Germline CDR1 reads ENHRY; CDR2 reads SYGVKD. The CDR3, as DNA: TGTGCCATCAGGGGGACAGACGCTAACTATGGCTACACCTTC. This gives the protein CAIRGTDANYGYTF.

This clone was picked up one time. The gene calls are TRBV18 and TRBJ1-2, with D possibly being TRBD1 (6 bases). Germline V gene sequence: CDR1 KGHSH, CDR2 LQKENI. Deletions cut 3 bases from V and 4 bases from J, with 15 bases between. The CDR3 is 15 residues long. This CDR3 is CASSPSVQGRYGYTF. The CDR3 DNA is TGTGCCAGCTCACCGAGCGTACAGGGTCGCTATGGCTACACCTTC.

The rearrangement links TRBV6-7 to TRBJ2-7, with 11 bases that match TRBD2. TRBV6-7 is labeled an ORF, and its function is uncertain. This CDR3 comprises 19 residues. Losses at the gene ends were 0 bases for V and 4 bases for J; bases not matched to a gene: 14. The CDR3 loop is CASSYSLLAGGHSPYEQYF. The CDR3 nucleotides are TGTGCCAGCAGTTACTCGCTCCTAGCGGGGGGACACTCTCCTTACGAGCAGTACTTC.

The CDR3 DNA reads as TGTGCCAGTAAAGCGGGTTACGAGCAGTACTTC. Its protein is CASKAGYEQYF. The J gene is TRBJ2-7, the V gene TRBV19, with TRBD2 as a possible D gene (6 bases). Per the germline V gene, CDR1 is LNHDA and CDR2 is SQIVND (reference sequence). This CDR3 is built from 11 residues. V lost 7 bases and J lost 4, with 8 bases in between.

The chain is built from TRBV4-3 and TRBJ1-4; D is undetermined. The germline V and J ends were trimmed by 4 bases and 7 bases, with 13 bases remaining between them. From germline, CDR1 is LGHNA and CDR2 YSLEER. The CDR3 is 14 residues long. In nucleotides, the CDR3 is TGCGCCAGCAGCCCGCTTCCCAGGTTTGAAAAACTGTTTTTT. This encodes CASSPLPRFEKLFF.

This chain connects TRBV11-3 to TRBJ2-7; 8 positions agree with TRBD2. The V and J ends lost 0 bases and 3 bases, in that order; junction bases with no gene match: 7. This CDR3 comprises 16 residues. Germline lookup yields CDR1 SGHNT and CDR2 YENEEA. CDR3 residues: CASSLDTGGAGYEQYF. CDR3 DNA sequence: TGTGCCAGCAGCTTAGATACGGGAGGGGCCGGCTACGAGCAGTACTTC.

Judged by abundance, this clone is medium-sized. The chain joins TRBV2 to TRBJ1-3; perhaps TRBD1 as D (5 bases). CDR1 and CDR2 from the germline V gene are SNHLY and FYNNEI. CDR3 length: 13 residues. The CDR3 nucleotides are TGTGCGGGGCTTGGGGCCAGGGGAAACACCATATATTTT. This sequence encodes CAGLGARGNTIYF. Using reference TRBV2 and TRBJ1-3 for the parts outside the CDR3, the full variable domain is EPEVTQTPSHQVTQMGQEVILRCVPISNHLYFYWYRQILGQKVEFLVSFYNNEISEKSEIFDDQFSVERPDGSNFTLKIRSTKLEDSAMYFCAGLGARGNTIYFGEGSWLTVV.

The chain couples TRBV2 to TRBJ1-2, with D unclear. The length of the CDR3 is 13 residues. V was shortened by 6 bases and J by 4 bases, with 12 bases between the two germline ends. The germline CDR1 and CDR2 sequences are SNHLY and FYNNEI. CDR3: CASRSGPSYGYTF. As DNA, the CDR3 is TGTGCCAGCAGGTCGGGTCCGTCCTATGGCTACACCTTC.

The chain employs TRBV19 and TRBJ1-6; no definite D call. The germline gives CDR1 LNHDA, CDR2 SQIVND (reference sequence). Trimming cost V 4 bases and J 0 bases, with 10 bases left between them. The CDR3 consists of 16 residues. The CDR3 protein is CASSTHSGSYNSPLHF. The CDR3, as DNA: TGTGCCAGTAGTACACACTCGGGCTCCTATAATTCACCCCTCCACTTT. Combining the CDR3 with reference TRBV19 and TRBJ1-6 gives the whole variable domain DGGITQSPKYLFRKEGQNVTLSCEQNLNHDAMYWYRQDPGQGLRLIYYSQIVNDFQKGDIAEGYSVSREKKESFPLTVTSAQKNPTAFYLCASSTHSGSYNSPLHFGNGTRLTVT.

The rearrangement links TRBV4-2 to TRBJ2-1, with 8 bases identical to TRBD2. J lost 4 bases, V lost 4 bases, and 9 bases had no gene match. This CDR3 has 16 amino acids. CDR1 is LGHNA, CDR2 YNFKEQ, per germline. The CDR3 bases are TGTGCCAGCAGCCTGGATGGGACTAGGATATACAATGAGCAGTTCTTC. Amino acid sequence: CASSLDGTRIYNEQFF.

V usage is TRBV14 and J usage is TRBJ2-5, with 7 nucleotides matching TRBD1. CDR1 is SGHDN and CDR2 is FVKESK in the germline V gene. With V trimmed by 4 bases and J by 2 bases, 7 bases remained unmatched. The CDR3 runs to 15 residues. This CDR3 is CASSRLTGIQETQYF. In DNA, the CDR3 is TGTGCCAGCAGCCGCCTGACAGGGATTCAAGAGACCCAGTACTTC.

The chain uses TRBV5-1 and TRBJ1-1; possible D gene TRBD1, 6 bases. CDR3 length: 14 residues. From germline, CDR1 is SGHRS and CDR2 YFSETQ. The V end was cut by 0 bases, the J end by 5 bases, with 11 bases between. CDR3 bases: TGCGCCAGCAGCTTGGCTTGGGGGCGGACTGAAGCTTTCTTT. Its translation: CASSLAWGRTEAFF.

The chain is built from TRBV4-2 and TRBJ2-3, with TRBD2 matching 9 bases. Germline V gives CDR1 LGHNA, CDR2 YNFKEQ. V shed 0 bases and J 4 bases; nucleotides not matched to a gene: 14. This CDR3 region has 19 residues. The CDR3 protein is CASSQEWDAAGGPADTQYF. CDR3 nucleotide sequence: TGTGCCAGCAGCCAAGAGTGGGACGCGGCGGGAGGGCCAGCAGATACGCAGTATTTT.

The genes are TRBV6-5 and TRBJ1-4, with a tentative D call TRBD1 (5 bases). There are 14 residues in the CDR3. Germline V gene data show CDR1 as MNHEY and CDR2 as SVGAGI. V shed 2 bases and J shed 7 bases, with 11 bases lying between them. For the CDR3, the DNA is TGTGCCAGCAGTTACGAAGGGGTGGGTGAAAAACTGTTTTTT. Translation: CASSYEGVGEKLFF.

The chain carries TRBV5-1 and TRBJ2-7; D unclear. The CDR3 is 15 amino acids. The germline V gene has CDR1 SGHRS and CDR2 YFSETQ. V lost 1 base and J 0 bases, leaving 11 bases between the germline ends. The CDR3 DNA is TGCGCCAGCAGCTTGTGGAGCCAGAGCTCCTACGAGCAGTACTTC. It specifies CASSLWSQSSYEQYF.

CDR3 nucleotides: TGTGCCAGCAGTCATCGGACTAGCTCCTACAATGAGCAGTTCTTC. It codes for CASSHRTSSYNEQFF. V and J are TRBV5-6 and TRBJ2-1; the match to TRBD2 covers 7 bases. Germline V gives CDR1 SGHDT, CDR2 YYEEEE. V dropped 5 bases and J dropped 0; count of bases not matched to a gene: 5. The CDR3 consists of 15 residues.

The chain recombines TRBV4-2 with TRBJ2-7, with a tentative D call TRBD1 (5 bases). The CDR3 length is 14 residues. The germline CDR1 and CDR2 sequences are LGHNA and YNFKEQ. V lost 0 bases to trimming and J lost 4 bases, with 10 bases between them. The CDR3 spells CASSQEQVRYEQYF. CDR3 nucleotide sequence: TGTGCCAGCAGCCAAGAACAGGTCAGGTACGAGCAGTACTTC.